The source of this T cell receptor beta chain is a study of T cell clones after liver transplantation. As for the study in general: TCRbeta sequencing after a pre-transplant mixed lymphocyte reaction identified graft-donor-reactive clones, later tracked in post-transplant blood. Overall study results and limits: Rather than being deleted, graft donor-reactive T cells may have moved into the graft. Post-transplant time points were not standardized, so conclusions are preliminary.

Only one count was recorded for this clone. What it recognizes is unknown. The identical CDR3 is also encoded by other nucleotide sequences in the sample. Only in-frame clones appear in the TCRdb table, and some are missing; sequencing was by immunoSEQ multiplex PCR. The sample includes more than 75,000 clones, around four fifths of them seen just once. Source: CD4+ T cells from blood, taken 46 months after liver transplant. The TCR originated in a human patient who received a liver transplant. Some T cells could come from the graft donor.

DNA for the CDR3: TGTGCCAGCAGTTACTCCCGGGACAGGGGGGAAAAACTGTTTTTT. Its protein is CASSYSRDRGEKLFF. The chain combines TRBV6-6 with TRBJ1-4; the match to TRBD1 covers 11 bases. The germline CDR1 and CDR2 sequences are MNHNY and SVGAGI (reference sequence). The junction had 2 bases not matched to a gene; V was cut back by 0 bases and J by 8 bases. The CDR3 has 15 residues.